This T cell receptor beta chain was obtained from a study of blood T cell repertoires in COVID-19 (dated by TCRdb to between 2020 and 2021). Study-wide context: Collaborator samples came from the United States, Italy and Spain and covered acute and convalescent phases of COVID-19. The material from the prospective study consisted of cDNA or gDNA derived from T cells, B-cell-depleted T cells, or PBMCs. Deeply sampled blood TCRbeta repertoires from subjects exposed to, actively infected with, or recovered from COVID-19 were included in the dataset. The repertoires were made available in a free public database intended to serve as a resource for research on the immune response to SARS-CoV-2. The samples were drawn from the first 160 participants of the ongoing ImmuneRACE study and from some 1,300 subjects provided by 6 global collaborators. The sample metadata nearly always contained a de-identified subject ID, COVID-19 status, age in years and sex. HLA class I and class II types, where available, came from metadata supplied by the sample provider rather than from assay-based typing.

A remark on this clone: This clone's antigen is unknown. Base qualities are missing; no much larger clone stands one base away.

There are 16 amino acids in the CDR3, from cysteine to phenylalanine inclusive. The retained sequence is limited to the CDR3, 48 bases, with the frame set at the first base. In the germline V gene, CDR1 corresponds to SGDLS and CDR2 to YYNGEE. Relative to germline, V is 4 bases shorter and J is 4 bases shorter, with 18 bases between their ends. The study at large found these results: The amount of clinical and demographic metadata varied by source and participant and was provided uncurated.

The immunoSEQ Assay, a bias-controlled multiplex PCR, was used to amplify TCRbeta CDR3 regions from genomic DNA. For the original study's pipeline: Within the assay, amplification of reference gene primers was used to estimate how many nucleated cells each sample contained. Sequence reads were collapsed and filtered to measure the absolute abundance of every unique TCRbeta CDR3 rearrangement. For each sample, productive Simpson clonality was calculated by taking the square root of Simpson's diversity index across productive rearrangements. Imported from immuneACCESS, the table was reduced by TCRdb to in-frame sequences with V and J called. These copies leave out some clones; in studies compared against another copy, an unresolved V gene accounts for under half, and the cause of the remainder is not known. V, J and clone size were drawn from that table, and D and trimming were deduced from the DNA. For this sample there are a few hundred thousand clones; 89% appear just once. The biggest ten clones account for around 10% of the sample.

One collaborating source in Seattle enrolled patients during active infection and followed them longitudinally through the course of disease. Collaborating institutions collected whole blood in K2EDTA tubes following their own protocols. Collaborator samples were shipped for TCRbeta analysis as frozen whole blood, isolated PBMCs, or DNA extracted from either sample type. This TCR came from a woman in her twenties or thirties with COVID-19, enrolled during active disease. The sequenced sample was peripheral blood. The rearranged segments are TRBV9 and TRBJ1-3, and possibly TRBD1, on 6 matching bases. The DNA is TGTGCCAGCAGCACGGACTCCGGGACATGGGGAAACACCATATATTTT. This sequence encodes CASSTDSGTWGNTIYF.